One and the same sample provided the 29 T cell receptor beta chains below, sequenced in a study of blood T cell repertoires in COVID-19. TCRdb's table, derived via immunoSEQ multiplex PCR, lists solely in-frame clones and lacks some. The sample comprises tens of thousands of clones, about 91% of which are singletons, and around 3.4% rests with the top ten. Material for sequencing was peripheral blood. The receptors stem from a man in his forties or fifties with COVID-19, enrolled during active disease.

This rearrangement joins TRBV6-5 to TRBJ2-2; D may be TRBD1 (6 bases). CDR1 and CDR2 (germline): MNHEY, SVGAGI. The CDR3 extends over 14 amino acids. Trimming stripped 4 bases from V and 6 bases from J, with 12 bases between. The CDR3 DNA sequence: TGTGCCAGCAGTTTTCAACAGGGCGCCGGGGAGCTGTTTTTT. The encoded protein is CASSFQQGAGELFF.

The chain uses TRBV30 and TRBJ1-6, with D unresolved. Trimming took 5 bases from V and 1 from J, leaving 3 bases between them. The CDR3 sequence is 12 residues long. CDR1 is GTSNPN and CDR2 is SVGIG in the germline V gene (reference sequence). CDR3 sequence (DNA): TGTGCCTGGTCGTCCTATAATTCACCCCTCCACTTT. It is translated as CAWSSYNSPLHF.

The chain uses TRBV29-1 and TRBJ1-5, with 7 bases that match TRBD1. J was trimmed by 0 bases and V by 6 bases; bases with no gene match: 11. CDR3 size: 16 residues. Germline values: CDR1 SQVTM, CDR2 ANQGSEA. CDR3 DNA sequence: TGCAGCGTCTCTTCGGGGACAGCTCATAGCAATCAGCCCCAGCATTTT. Its translation is CSVSSGTAHSNQPQHF.

The chain is built from TRBV7-3 and TRBJ2-1; 12 nucleotides match TRBD2. The CDR3 is 13 residues long. With 6 bases clipped from V and 10 bases from J, the junction kept 4 bases outside the gene matches. Looked up from germline, CDR1 is SGHTA and CDR2 is FQGTGA. The CDR3 DNA reads TGTGCCAGCAGTCTTGGACTAGCGGGAGAGCAGTTCTTC. Its protein product is CASSLGLAGEQFF.

The V and J genes are TRBV27 and TRBJ1-6; D is possibly TRBD1 (5 bases). Trimming took off 6 bases at V and 7 bases at J, with 7 bases between the two ends. Germline CDR1 reads MNHEY; CDR2 reads SMNVEV (reference sequence). The CDR3 has 12 amino acids. The CDR3 nucleotides read TGTGCCAGCAGGCCAGGGAATTCACCCCTCCACTTT. Translating it yields CASRPGNSPLHF.

CDR3 protein: CASSDLGLANYGYTF. The CDR3 bases are TGTGCCAGCAGTGACCTGGGGCTAGCTAACTATGGCTACACCTTC. V is TRBV2 and J is TRBJ1-2, with D tentatively TRBD1 (5 bases). V was pared by 3 bases and J by 0 bases, with 11 bases between. The CDR3 has 15 amino acids. The germline V gene has CDR1 SNHLY and CDR2 FYNNEI.

This clone was seen a few times. The chain recombines TRBV2 with TRBJ1-1; the D gene is possibly TRBD1 (5 bases). CDR3 size: 16 residues. V was trimmed by 4 bases and J by 0 bases, leaving 15 bases between them. Germline CDR1 is SNHLY and CDR2 is FYNNEI. Here the CDR3 reads CASSGLGTVLNTEAFF. Here the CDR3 DNA reads TGTGCCAGCAGTGGACTGGGGACTGTGCTGAACACTGAAGCTTTCTTT.

The V call is TRBV24-1, the J call TRBJ2-1; the match to TRBD2 covers 10 bases. J was trimmed by 6 bases and V by 7 bases; bases with no gene match: 2. The CDR3 loop spans 13 amino acids. Germline CDR1 is KGHDR and CDR2 is SFDVKD. For the CDR3, the DNA is TGTGCCACCAGACTAGCGGGGAGCAATGAGCAGTTCTTC. Its translation is CATRLAGSNEQFF.

This clone was counted only a few times. The J gene is TRBJ1-2, the V gene TRBV10-1, with a possible D match to TRBD1 (6 bases). The V gene lost 0 bases and the J gene lost 4 bases, with 15 bases spanning the gap. CDR3 length equals 16 residues. Germline assignment: CDR1 WNHNN and CDR2 SYGVQD (reference sequence). The CDR3 DNA reads TGCGCCAGCAGTGAGTCGAGGTTGGGACAAGCCTATGGCTACACCTTC. Translating it yields CASSESRLGQAYGYTF.

V gene TRBV29-1 combines with J gene TRBJ1-6; no clear D. The CDR3 contains 13 residues. The germline gives CDR1 SQVTM, CDR2 ANQGSEA. Trimming removed 6 bases at V and 7 bases at J, with 13 bases between. In DNA, the CDR3 is TGCAGCGTGCGTCCTGATGCGAATTCACCCCTCCACTTT. This gives the protein CSVRPDANSPLHF.

The gene calls are TRBV28 and TRBJ1-5; D gene ambiguous. The CDR3 covers 14 residues. Germline V gene sequence: CDR1 MDHEN, CDR2 SYDVKM. Trimming stripped 7 bases from V and 2 bases from J, with 12 bases between. The DNA of the CDR3 is TGTGCCAGCATTTCGACTGTTGGCAATCAGCCCCAGCATTTT. Residues: CASISTVGNQPQHF.

In DNA form, the CDR3 reads TGTGCCAGCAGTGAATTGGCAGGGGGCAACGAGCAGTACTTC. Amino acids: CASSELAGGNEQYF. The rearrangement uses TRBV2 and TRBJ2-7; 8 positions match TRBD1. V shed 2 bases and J 5 bases; nucleotides not matched to a gene: 5. Germline CDR1 and CDR2: SNHLY and FYNNEI. This CDR3 region has 14 residues.

The chain combines TRBV6-5 with TRBJ2-3, with TRBD2 identical over 13 bases. Germline trimming cut 4 bases from V and 6 bases from J; bases unmatched to any gene: 4. Germline V gene lookup returns CDR1 MNHEY and CDR2 SVGAGI. This CDR3 has 15 residues. The CDR3 is CASSFRTSGGDTQYF. The CDR3 nucleotides read TGTGCCAGCAGTTTTCGGACTAGCGGGGGTGATACGCAGTATTTT.

This clone was counted only a few times. The genes are TRBV19 and TRBJ2-1; TRBD2 matches 7 bases. The CDR3 consists of 16 residues. Germline CDR1 LNHDA, CDR2 SQIVND (reference sequence). The V segment lost 7 bases and the J segment 7 bases; nucleotides outside the gene matches: 16. Here the CDR3 reads CASNGRERAGRNEQFF. CDR3 DNA sequence: TGTGCCAGTAACGGGCGGGAGCGCGCTGGGAGGAATGAGCAGTTCTTC.

This chain links TRBV5-1 with TRBJ1-1; a possible D gene is TRBD1 (5 bases). The V gene lost 7 bases and the J gene lost 0 bases, with 13 bases spanning the gap. From germline, CDR1 is SGHRS and CDR2 YFSETQ. The CDR3 loop spans 14 amino acids. The CDR3 DNA is TGCGCCAGCTCCACAGGCTTCATGAACACTGAAGCTTTCTTT. Amino acid sequence: CASSTGFMNTEAFF.

The genes are TRBV14 and TRBJ2-2; TRBD1 aligns across 11 bases. Looked up from germline, CDR1 is SGHDN and CDR2 is FVKESK. V shed 3 bases, J shed 3 bases, and the junction held 3 bases outside the gene matches. The CDR3 runs to 16 residues. CDR3: CASSQGDRGDTGELFF. The CDR3 nucleotides are TGTGCCAGCAGCCAGGGGGACAGGGGGGACACCGGGGAGCTGTTTTTT.

The chain combines TRBV27 with TRBJ1-5; D remains ambiguous. The CDR3 extends over 17 amino acids. V was trimmed by 8 bases and J by 0 bases, leaving 20 bases between them. Germline V CDR1 and CDR2: MNHEY, SMNVEV (reference sequence). CDR3 sequence: CASLPGILSDSNQPQHF. In DNA form, the CDR3 reads TGTGCCAGCCTACCGGGGATTCTGTCGGATAGCAATCAGCCCCAGCATTTT.

The CDR3 region has the DNA TGTGCCATCAGTGCGGGAGAGGCGCAAGGTACGCAGTATTTT. Its translation is CAISAGEAQGTQYF. This sequence joins TRBV10-3 and TRBJ2-3; a weak D match, TRBD2 (6 bases). The germline V gene encodes CDR1 ENHRY and CDR2 SYGVKD. V was pared by 4 bases and J by 8 bases, with 16 bases between. The CDR3 has 14 amino acids.

V usage is TRBV9 and J usage is TRBJ2-5, with D maybe TRBD2 (6 bases). Trimming pared 0 bases from V and 4 bases from J, leaving 13 bases between. Germline V gives CDR1 SGDLS, CDR2 YYNGEE. This CDR3 contains 15 residues. CDR3 amino acids: CASSVGDRGGETQYF. In DNA, the CDR3 is TGTGCCAGCAGCGTAGGGGATAGGGGAGGAGAGACCCAGTACTTC.

The chain carries TRBV3-1 (or the pseudogene TRBV3-2) and TRBJ2-6; D is perhaps TRBD1 (6 bases). V lost 1 base and J 0 bases, leaving 10 bases between the germline ends. Germline assignment: CDR1 LGHDT and CDR2 YNNKEL (reference sequence). This CDR3 comprises 17 residues. CDR3 in DNA: TGTGCCAGCAGCCAAGGGACAGTCCACTCTGGGGCCAACGTCCTGACTTTC. Encoded protein: CASSQGTVHSGANVLTF.

This chain connects TRBV29-1 to TRBJ2-5, with TRBD2 as a possible D gene (6 bases). With 1 base removed from V and 4 bases from J, the gap between germline ends came to 10 bases. This CDR3 region has 13 residues. Germline V gives CDR1 SQVTM, CDR2 ANQGSEA. The CDR3 loop reads CSVEAGTPETQYF. CDR3 sequence (DNA): TGCAGCGTTGAAGCCGGGACTCCAGAGACCCAGTACTTC. The full variable domain, rest sourced from reference TRBV29-1 and TRBJ2-5, is SAVISQKPSRDICQRGTSLTIQCQVDSQVTMMFWYRQQPGQSLTLIATANQGSEATYESGFVIDKFPISRPNLTFSTLTVSNMSPEDSSIYLCSVEAGTPETQYFGPGTRLLVL.

This clone has just a few counts. The chain carries TRBV7-9 and TRBJ1-5, with a tentative D call TRBD1 (6 bases). The CDR3 length is 14 residues. The germline V gene has CDR1 SEHNR and CDR2 FQNEAQ (reference sequence). The V and J ends lost 5 bases and 3 bases respectively, with 11 bases between them. CDR3 sequence (DNA): TGTGCCAGCAGCAGCGGACAGTCCAATCAGCCCCAGCATTTT. Its translation: CASSSGQSNQPQHF.

The rearrangement joins TRBV18 to TRBJ1-1, with D perhaps TRBD1 (5 bases). V was clipped by 0 bases and J by 4 bases, with 18 bases between them. The CDR3 is 17 amino acids. Per the germline V gene, CDR1 is KGHSH and CDR2 is LQKENI. The CDR3 protein is CASSPPNARGGSTEAFF. For the CDR3, the DNA is TGTGCCAGCTCACCACCGAATGCACGGGGGGGGAGCACTGAAGCTTTCTTT. The variable domain in full, with the rest retrieved from reference TRBV18 and TRBJ1-1, is NAGVMQNPRHLVRRRGQEARLRCSPMKGHSHVYWYRQLPEEGLKFMVYLQKENIIDESGMPKERFSAEFPKEGPSILRIQQVVRGDSAAYFCASSPPNARGGSTEAFFGQGTRLTVV.

This clone showed up just once. This sequence joins TRBV7-8 and TRBJ1-3; D is undetermined. This CDR3 spans 13 amino acids. Germline lookup yields CDR1 SGHVS and CDR2 FQNEAQ. The V gene lost 5 bases and the J gene lost 4 bases, with 9 bases spanning the gap. The CDR3, as DNA: TGTGCCAGCAGCCTGAGAGGAGGAAACACCATATATTTT. Residues: CASSLRGGNTIYF. The whole variable domain, filled in from reference TRBV7-8 and TRBJ1-3, reads GAGVSQSPRYKVAKRGQDVALRCDPISGHVSLFWYQQALGQGPEFLTYFQNEAQLDKSGLPSDRFFAERPEGSVSTLKIQRTQQEDSAVYLCASSLRGGNTIYFGEGSWLTVV.

The rearrangement joins TRBV7-9 to TRBJ2-5; TRBD1 is a possible D gene (5 bases). Germline CDR1 is SEHNR and CDR2 is FQNEAQ (reference sequence). V was pared by 4 bases and J by 2 bases, with 8 bases between. The CDR3 consists of 13 residues. The CDR3 spells CASSSDTQETQYF. The DNA of the CDR3 is TGTGCCAGCAGCTCGGACACACAAGAGACCCAGTACTTC.

The V call is TRBV2, the J call TRBJ1-3; the D is unclear. This CDR3 has 14 residues. Germline CDR1 is SNHLY and CDR2 is FYNNEI. V was shortened by 3 bases and J by 3 bases, with 9 bases between the two germline ends. CDR3 nucleotide sequence: TGTGCCAGCAGTGAGGACTCCCTTGGAAACACCATATATTTT. This codes for CASSEDSLGNTIYF. The full variable domain, completed using reference TRBV2 and TRBJ1-3, is EPEVTQTPSHQVTQMGQEVILRCVPISNHLYFYWYRQILGQKVEFLVSFYNNEISEKSEIFDDQFSVERPDGSNFTLKIRSTKLEDSAMYFCASSEDSLGNTIYFGEGSWLTVV.

V gene TRBV29-1 combines with J gene TRBJ2-1; 7 bases line up with TRBD2. After removal of 4 bases from V and 4 bases from J, the junction contained 7 bases not matched to a gene. Germline CDR1 reads SQVTM; CDR2 reads ANQGSEA. This CDR3 spans 14 amino acids. The CDR3 DNA reads as TGCAGCGTTGCCGGGACTACTCTATACAATGAGCAGTTCTTC. Its protein product is CSVAGTTLYNEQFF.

The sample holds one count of this clone. J is TRBJ2-3 and V is TRBV29-1, with TRBD1 matching 7 bases. The CDR3 loop spans 16 amino acids. CDR1 and CDR2 (germline): SQVTM, ANQGSEA. Trimming at V came to 4 bases and at J to 3 bases, leaving 13 bases not matched to a gene. In nucleotides, the CDR3 is TGCAGCGTTGCTGGGTCCGGGACAGACGATACAGATACGCAGTATTTT. Its translation: CSVAGSGTDDTDTQYF.

V usage is TRBV5-6 and J usage is TRBJ1-2, with TRBD1 identical over 10 bases. The germline V gene has CDR1 SGHDT and CDR2 YYEEEE. Trimming took 4 bases from V and 4 from J; bases not matched to a gene: 4. The length of the CDR3 is 14 residues. CDR3 bases: TGTGCCAGCAGCCTGGGACAGGGGAGCTATGGCTACACCTTC. Residues: CASSLGQGSYGYTF.